Listed here is a single T cell receptor beta chain. The ends were cut back, 7 bases at V and 5 bases at J, with 11 bases in the middle. The CDR3 is 12 amino acids. Germline-derived CDR1 and CDR2 are LNHDA and SQIVND (reference sequence). The sample's time point: newly diagnosed, previously untreated cHL patient sample. This entry belongs to a study of PD-1 blockade in classical Hodgkin lymphoma. Measured with immunoSEQ multiplex PCR; TCRdb has only the in-frame clones, and not every one. This table has about 20,000 clones, 75% to 95% appearing once. Sample: peripheral blood mononuclear cells (PBMCs). The clonotype comes from a human donor with classical Hodgkin lymphoma. The V call is TRBV19, the J call TRBJ1-2, with D possibly TRBD1 on 6 matching bases. The CDR3 loop reads CASTPGTYGYTF. Here the CDR3 DNA reads TGTGCCAGTACCCCGGGGACATATGGCTACACCTTC.